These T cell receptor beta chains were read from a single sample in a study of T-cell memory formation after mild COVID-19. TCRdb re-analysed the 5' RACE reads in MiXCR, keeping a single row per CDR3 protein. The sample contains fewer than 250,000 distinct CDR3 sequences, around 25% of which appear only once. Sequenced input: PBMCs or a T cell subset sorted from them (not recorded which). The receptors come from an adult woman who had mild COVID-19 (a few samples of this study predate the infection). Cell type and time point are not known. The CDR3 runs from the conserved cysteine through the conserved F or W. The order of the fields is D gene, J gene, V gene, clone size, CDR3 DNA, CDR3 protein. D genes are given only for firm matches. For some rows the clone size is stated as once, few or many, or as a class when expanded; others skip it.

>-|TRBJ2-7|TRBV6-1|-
TGTGCCAGCAGTGAAGGTGACTATCTGTACTACGAGCAGTACTTC
CASSEGDYLYYEQYF
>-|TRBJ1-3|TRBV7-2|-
TGTGCCAGCAGCTCCCACAGGGTGATAACTTGGGACACCATATATTTT
CASSSHRVITWDTIYF
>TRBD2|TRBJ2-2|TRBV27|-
TGTGCCAGCAGGACTAGCGGGAGGGCAGGTACCGGGGAGCTGTTTTTT
CASRTSGRAGTGELFF
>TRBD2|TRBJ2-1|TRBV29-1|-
TGCAGCGTGAGATTTAGCGGGAGAGCCGGAGGTGAGCAGTTCTTC
CSVRFSGRAGGEQFF
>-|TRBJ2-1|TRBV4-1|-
TGCGCCAGCAGCCAAGATCGGGCGGGGAGCTCCTACAATGAGCAGTTCTTC
CASSQDRAGSSYNEQFF
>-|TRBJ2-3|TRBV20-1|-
TGCATCCCGAGGGCCAGGGAGTGGTCAGATACGCAGTATTTT
CIPRAREWSDTQYF
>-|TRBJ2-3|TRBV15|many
TGTGCCACCAGCAGAGAGACCCAGCTAGCTGCGGCAGATACGCAGTATTTT
CATSRETQLAAADTQYF
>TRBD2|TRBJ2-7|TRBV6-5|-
TGTGCCAGCAGTTTCGACAGCGGGGTATCCTACGAGCAGTACTTC
CASSFDSGVSYEQYF
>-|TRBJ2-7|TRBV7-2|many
TGTGCCAGCAGCTCCCTCGGTGGCGGGCAGGGCTACGAGCAGTACTTC
CASSSLGGGQGYEQYF
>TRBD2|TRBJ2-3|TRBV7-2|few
TGTGCCAGCAGCTCTCCCGGACTAGCAGTTTATAGCACAGATACGCAGTATTTT
CASSSPGLAVYSTDTQYF
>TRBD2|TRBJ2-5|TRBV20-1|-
TGCAGTGCTAGCCTATCTGGTAGCGGGCAAGAGACCCAGTACTTC
CSASLSGSGQETQYF
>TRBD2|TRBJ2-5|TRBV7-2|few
TGTGCCAGCAGCTCCATGGATAGCGGGAGGGGGGTGACCCAGTACTTC
CASSSMDSGRGVTQYF
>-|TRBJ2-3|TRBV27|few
TGTGCCAGCAGTTTATCGTTGGGGTATCCACTAGGGCCTGGCACAGATACGCAGTATTTT
CASSLSLGYPLGPGTDTQYF
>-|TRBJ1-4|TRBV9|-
TGTGCCAGCAGCGTAGGCCGAACTAATGAAAAACTGTTTTTT
CASSVGRTNEKLFF
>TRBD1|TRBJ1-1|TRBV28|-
TGTGCCAGCACCGCCGGGACAGGGGGTAGGGCTGAAGCTTTCTTT
CASTAGTGGRAEAFF
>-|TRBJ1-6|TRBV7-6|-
TGTGCCAGCAGCTCTCAACAGGGAGGTGGTTCACCCCTCCACTTT
CASSSQQGGGSPLHF
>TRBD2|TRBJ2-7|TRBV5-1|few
TGCGCCAGCAGCCCGGGACTAGCGGACGACTACGAGCAGTACTTC
CASSPGLADDYEQYF
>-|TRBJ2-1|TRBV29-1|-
TGCAGCGTTGTCTTCACAGAGCAGTTCTTC
CSVVFTEQFF
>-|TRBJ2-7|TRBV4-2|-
TGTGCCAGCGGGCTCCAGGGAAGCGAGCAGTACTTC
CASGLQGSEQYF
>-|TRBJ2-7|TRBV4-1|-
TGCGCCAGCAGCCAAGCAATTAGCCAGATCTCCTACGAGCAGTACTTC
CASSQAISQISYEQYF
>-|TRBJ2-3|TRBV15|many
TGTGCCACCAGCAGAGATCGATTGGGGGCCTCCACAGATACGCAGTATTTT
CATSRDRLGASTDTQYF
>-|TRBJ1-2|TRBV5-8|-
TGTGCCAGCAGCCCGTGGAGGGGTGAGGGTGGCTACACCTTC
CASSPWRGEGGYTF
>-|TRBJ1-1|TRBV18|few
TGTGCCAGCTCACCACTGGCGGGTGGCAGGAGGGTGAACACTGAAGCTTTCTTT
CASSPLAGGRRVNTEAFF
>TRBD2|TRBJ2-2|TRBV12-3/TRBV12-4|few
TGTGCCAGCAGACCGGGACTAAGGAACACCGGGGAGCTGTTTTTT
CASRPGLRNTGELFF
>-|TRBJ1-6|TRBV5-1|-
TGCGCCAGCAGCCTGAGGGTTATCGGGGATAATTCACCCCTCCACTTT
CASSLRVIGDNSPLHF
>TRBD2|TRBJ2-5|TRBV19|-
TGTGCCAGTAGACATCTAGCGGGGGGCCAAGAGACCCAGTACTTC
CASRHLAGGQETQYF
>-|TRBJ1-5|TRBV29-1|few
TGCAGCGTTGCGTTCGGGACGGCGAATCAGCCCCAGCATTTT
CSVAFGTANQPQHF
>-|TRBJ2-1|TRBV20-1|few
TGCAGTGCTGTACCGGGACATCGCACGCAGTTCTTC
CSAVPGHRTQFF
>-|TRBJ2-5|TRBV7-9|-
TGTGCCAGCAAAAGAATCCTCGAGACCCAGTACTTC
CASKRILETQYF
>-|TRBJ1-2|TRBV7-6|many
TGTGCCAGCAGCTTGGACCTGGGAGGCTACACCTTC
CASSLDLGGYTF
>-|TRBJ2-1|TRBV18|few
TGTGCCAGCTCACCCGGCGAAAGGAGTGAGCAGTTCTTC
CASSPGERSEQFF
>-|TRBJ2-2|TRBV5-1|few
TGCGCCAGCAGCTTGGGGGCGGAGAACACCGGGGAGCTGTTTTTT
CASSLGAENTGELFF
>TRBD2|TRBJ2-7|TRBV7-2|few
TGTGCCAGCCAAGGGGCTAGCGGGAGGGCCTCGGAGCAGTACTTC
CASQGASGRASEQYF
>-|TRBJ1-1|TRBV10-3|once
TGTGCCAGCAGTGAGGGGGACAACCGTTTCAACACTGAAGCTTTCTTT
CASSEGDNRFNTEAFF
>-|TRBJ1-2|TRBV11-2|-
TGTGCCAGCAGCCCTATATCCCAGGCCCGTGCTGATGGCTACACCTTC
CASSPISQARADGYTF
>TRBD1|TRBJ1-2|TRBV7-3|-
TGTGCCAGCAGCTTAAACCCCGGGTCAGGGGGAGTTGGCTACACCTTC
CASSLNPGSGGVGYTF
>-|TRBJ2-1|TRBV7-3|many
TGTGCCAGCAGCCTGGCGGGGCCCTACAATGAGCAGTTCTTC
CASSLAGPYNEQFF
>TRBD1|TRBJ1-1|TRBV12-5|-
TGTGCTAGTGGCTCCGGGACAGGGGATCGGACTGAAGCTTTCTTT
CASGSGTGDRTEAFF
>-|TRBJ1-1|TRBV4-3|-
TGCGCCAGCAGCCAATTAGGGGGGAACACTGAAGCTTTCTTT
CASSQLGGNTEAFF
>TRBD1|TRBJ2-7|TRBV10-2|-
TGCGCCAGCAGCGCACCGGGACAGGGGGCGCGGGAGCAGTACTTC
CASSAPGQGAREQYF
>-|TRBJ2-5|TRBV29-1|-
TGCAGCGTTGAAGGACGGATGAGGGAGAACCAGTACTTC
CSVEGRMRENQYF
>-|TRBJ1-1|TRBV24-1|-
TGTGCCACCAGTGATTCCGGGCCGAACACTGAAGCTTTCTTT
CATSDSGPNTEAFF
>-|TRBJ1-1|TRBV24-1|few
TGTGCCACCAGTGATTTCGAGGATTCTGAAGCTTTCTTT
CATSDFEDSEAFF
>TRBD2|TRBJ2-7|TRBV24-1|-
TGTGCCACCAGTGATTTCATCCGAACTAGCGACAGCCGCTACGAGCAGTACTTC
CATSDFIRTSDSRYEQYF
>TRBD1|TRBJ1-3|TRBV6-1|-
TGTGCCAGCAGTGAAATCAGGGGGCTTGGAAACACCATATATTTT
CASSEIRGLGNTIYF
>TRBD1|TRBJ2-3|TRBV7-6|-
TGTGCCAGCAGCCAAGACAGGGGGCGGGATACGCAGTATTTT
CASSQDRGRDTQYF
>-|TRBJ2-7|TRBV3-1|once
TGTGCCAGCAGCCATGGGCGACCCTCTACCTACGAGCAGTACTTC
CASSHGRPSTYEQYF
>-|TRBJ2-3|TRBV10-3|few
TGTGCCATCAGTGTCACAGGGTCAGATACGCAGTATTTT
CAISVTGSDTQYF
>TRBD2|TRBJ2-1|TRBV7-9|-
TGTGCCAGCAGCAATGGGTGGGGGGGAGATGAGCAGTTCTTC
CASSNGWGGDEQFF
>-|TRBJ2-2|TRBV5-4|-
TGTGCCAGCAGCTTAGAGGGGGAGCTGTTTTTT
CASSLEGELFF
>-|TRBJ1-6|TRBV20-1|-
TGCAGTGCTAGAACAGGGACAAGGTCACCCCTCCACTTT
CSARTGTRSPLHF
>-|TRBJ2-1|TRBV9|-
TGTGCCAGCAGAGGGGACGACGGATCCCATGAGCAGTTCTTC
CASRGDDGSHEQFF
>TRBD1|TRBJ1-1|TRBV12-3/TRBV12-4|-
TGTGCCAGCAGACTGACAGGGGGTGGCACTGAAGCTTTCTTT
CASRLTGGGTEAFF
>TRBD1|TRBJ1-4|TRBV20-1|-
TGCAGTGCTAGGGGACAGGGAGGTGAAAAACTGTTTTTT
CSARGQGGEKLFF
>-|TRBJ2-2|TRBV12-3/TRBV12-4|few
TGTGCCAGCAGTTTCGACACCGGGGAGCTGTTTTTT
CASSFDTGELFF
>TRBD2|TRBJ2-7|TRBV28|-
TGTGCCAGCACGATAGCGGGGGGGCCCTACGAGCAGTACTTC
CASTIAGGPYEQYF